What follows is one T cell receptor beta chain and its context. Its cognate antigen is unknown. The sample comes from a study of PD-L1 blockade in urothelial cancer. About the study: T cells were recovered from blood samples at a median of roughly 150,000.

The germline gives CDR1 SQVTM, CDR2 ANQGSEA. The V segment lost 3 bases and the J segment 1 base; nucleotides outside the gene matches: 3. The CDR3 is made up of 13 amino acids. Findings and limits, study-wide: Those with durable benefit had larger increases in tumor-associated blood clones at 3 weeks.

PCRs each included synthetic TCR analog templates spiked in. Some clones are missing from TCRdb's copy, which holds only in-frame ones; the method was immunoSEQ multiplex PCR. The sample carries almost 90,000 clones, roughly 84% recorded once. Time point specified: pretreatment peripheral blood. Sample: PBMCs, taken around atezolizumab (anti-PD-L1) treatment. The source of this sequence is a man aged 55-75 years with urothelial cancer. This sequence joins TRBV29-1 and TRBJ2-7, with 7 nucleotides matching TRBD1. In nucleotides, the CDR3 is TGCAGCGTTGAGCGACAGGGTTCCTACGAGCAGTACTTC. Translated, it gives CSVERQGSYEQYF.